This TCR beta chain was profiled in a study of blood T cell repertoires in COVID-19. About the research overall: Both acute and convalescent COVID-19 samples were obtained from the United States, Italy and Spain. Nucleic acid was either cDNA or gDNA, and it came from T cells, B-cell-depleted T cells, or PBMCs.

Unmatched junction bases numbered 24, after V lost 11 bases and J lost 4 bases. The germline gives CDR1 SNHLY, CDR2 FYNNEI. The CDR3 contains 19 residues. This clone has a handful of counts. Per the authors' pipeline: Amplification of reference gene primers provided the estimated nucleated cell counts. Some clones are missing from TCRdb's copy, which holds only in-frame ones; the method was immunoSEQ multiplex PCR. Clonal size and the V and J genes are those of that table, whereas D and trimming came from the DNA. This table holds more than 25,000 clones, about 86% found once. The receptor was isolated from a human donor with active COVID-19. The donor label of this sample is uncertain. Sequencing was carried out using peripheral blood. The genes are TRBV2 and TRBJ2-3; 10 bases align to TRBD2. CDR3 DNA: TGTGCCGCCAGACGGGGGGAGGCGCCCGGGACTAGCGACGCAGATACGCAGTATTTT. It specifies CAARRGEAPGTSDADTQYF.